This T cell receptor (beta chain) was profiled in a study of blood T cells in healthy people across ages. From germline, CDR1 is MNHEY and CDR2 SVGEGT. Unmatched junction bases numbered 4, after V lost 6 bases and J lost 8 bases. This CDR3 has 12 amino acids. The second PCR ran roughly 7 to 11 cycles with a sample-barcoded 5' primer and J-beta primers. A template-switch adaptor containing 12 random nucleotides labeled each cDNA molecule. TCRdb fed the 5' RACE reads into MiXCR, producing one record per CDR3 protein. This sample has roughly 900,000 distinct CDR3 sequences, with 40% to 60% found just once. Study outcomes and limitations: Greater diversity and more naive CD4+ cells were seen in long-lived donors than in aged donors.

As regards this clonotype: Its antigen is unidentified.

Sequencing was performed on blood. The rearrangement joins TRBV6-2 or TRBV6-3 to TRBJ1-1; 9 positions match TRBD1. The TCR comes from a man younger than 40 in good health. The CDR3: CASRWGTGEAFF. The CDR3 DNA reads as TGTGCCAGCAGGTGGGGGACAGGGGAAGCTTTCTTT.